One and the same sample provided the 8 T cell receptor beta chains below, sequenced in a study of blood T cells in healthy people across ages. Primers used in a second PCR of roughly 6 to 12 cycles were a sample-barcoded 5' primer and a J-beta primer mix. A single record per CDR3 protein comes from TCRdb applying MiXCR to the 5' RACE reads. In the table there are about 730,000 distinct CDR3 sequences, roughly two fifths of which are singletons. Sequencing was carried out using blood. Source of these receptors: a woman in her sixties or seventies in good health.

The V call is TRBV9, the J call TRBJ1-1; TRBD1 matches 9 bases. CDR1 SGDLS and CDR2 YYNGEE come from the germline V gene. The CDR3 spans 14 residues. The trim removed 3 bases at V and 7 bases at J, leaving 7 bases unmatched. The CDR3 sequence: CASSASDRGHEAFF. In DNA, the CDR3 is TGTGCCAGCAGCGCCTCGGACAGGGGTCATGAAGCTTTCTTT.

This clonotype was seen more than once but under ten times. The chain carries TRBV5-1 and TRBJ2-3, with D perhaps TRBD1 (6 bases). Germline CDR1 SGHRS, CDR2 YFSETQ. V lost 0 bases to trimming and J lost 2 bases, with 10 bases between them. The CDR3 extends over 15 amino acids. CDR3 amino acids: CASSLEGGVTDTQYF. Written as DNA, the CDR3 is TGCGCCAGCAGCTTGGAAGGGGGAGTCACAGATACGCAGTATTTT.

The V gene is TRBV3-1, the J gene TRBJ1-1; D gene ambiguous. Germline loops: CDR1 LGHDT, CDR2 YNNKEL (reference sequence). This CDR3 region has 14 residues. V was clipped by 4 bases and J by 4 bases, with 13 bases between them. The CDR3 is CASSPLAMGTEAFF. CDR3 sequence (DNA): TGTGCCAGCAGCCCCCTGGCAATGGGCACTGAAGCTTTCTTT.

This clonotype was detected a few times. J is TRBJ2-3 and V is TRBV5-1; D might be TRBD1 (5 bases). The CDR3 loop spans 15 amino acids. V lost 7 bases and J 5 bases, leaving 20 bases between the germline ends. CDR1 and CDR2 from the germline V gene are SGHRS and YFSETQ. CDR3 sequence: CASDLGHTTGDTQYF. The CDR3 bases are TGCGCCAGCGACCTCGGACACACAACTGGAGATACGCAGTATTTT.

This chain joins TRBV7-9 and TRBJ1-5, with D perhaps TRBD1 (6 bases). The V end lost 5 bases, the J end lost 6 bases, and 11 bases lay between the germline ends. The germline V gene has CDR1 SEHNR and CDR2 FQNEAQ (reference sequence). This CDR3 has 13 residues. Here the CDR3 reads CASSAEGVQPQHF. The CDR3 DNA follows: TGTGCCAGCAGCGCCGAGGGGGTTCAGCCCCAGCATTTT.

This clonotype was found a few times. The chain carries TRBV4-3 and TRBJ2-1; 10 nucleotides line up with TRBD2. V shed 2 bases, J shed 6 bases, and the junction held 13 bases outside the gene matches. Germline assignment: CDR1 LGHNA and CDR2 YSLEER. CDR3 length: 18 amino acids. CDR3 region: CASSQLAPPSGSTNEQFF. The DNA for the CDR3 is TGCGCCAGCAGCCAATTAGCTCCCCCTAGCGGGAGCACCAATGAGCAGTTCTTC.

This clonotype was counted a few times. The V call is TRBV30, the J call TRBJ1-2; 9 bases are a match to TRBD1. Germline V gene sequence: CDR1 GTSNPN, CDR2 SVGIG (reference sequence). CDR3 length: 13 amino acids. The V and J ends lost 5 bases and 6 bases, in that order; junction bases with no gene match: 7. CDR3 sequence: CAWAHRGRDGYTF. CDR3 DNA: TGTGCCTGGGCTCACAGGGGGCGTGATGGCTACACCTTC.

The sample holds a few counts of this clonotype. The chain joins TRBV6-5 to TRBJ2-7; D call uncertain. The germline V gene encodes CDR1 MNHEY and CDR2 SVGAGI. The CDR3 length is 13 residues. Trimming removed 4 bases from V and 2 bases from J, with 9 bases in between. CDR3 loop: CASSLAWPYEQYF. DNA of the CDR3: TGTGCCAGCAGTTTGGCCTGGCCCTACGAGCAGTACTTC.